The 29 T cell receptor beta chains below come from one sample, sequenced in a study of a mutant IDH1 vaccine in newly diagnosed glioma. Their target antigens are unknown. Method: immunoSEQ multiplex PCR; TCRdb's copy keeps in-frame clones and lacks some. The profile shows about 40,000 clones, about nine tenths of them singletons. Time point defined: week 5, during vaccination. The study gave 300 ug of mutant IDH1 20-mer peptide per vaccine dose, with topical imiquimod. Specimen: PBMCs, collected from a glioma patient whose treatment included an IDH1 peptide vaccine. The receptor set was obtained from a man in his fifties with glioma.

V is TRBV15 and J is TRBJ2-1, with TRBD2 identical over 7 bases. The CDR3 length is 12 residues. The J segment lost 9 bases and the V segment lost 5 bases, leaving 4 bases of the junction unmatched. Germline CDR1 and CDR2: LNHNV and YYDKDF (reference sequence). CDR3 sequence (DNA): TGTGCCACCAGCTGGGAGGGTGGTGAGCAGTTCTTC. This gives the protein CATSWEGGEQFF.

CDR3 protein: CASSFGLNTEAFF. DNA of the CDR3: TGTGCCAGCAGCTTCGGGTTGAACACTGAAGCTTTCTTT. The rearrangement joins TRBV7-2 to TRBJ1-1; D unresolved. Trimming stripped 3 bases from V and 0 bases from J, with 5 bases between. The CDR3 extends over 13 amino acids. CDR1 is SGHTA and CDR2 is FQGNSA in the germline V gene.

This clone was seen a handful of times. The chain carries TRBV5-1 and TRBJ2-7, with a tentative D call TRBD1 (5 bases). Germline-derived CDR1 and CDR2 are SGHRS and YFSETQ. V shed 2 bases and J shed 1 base, with 7 bases lying between them. There are 13 residues in the CDR3. As DNA, the CDR3 is TGCGCCAGCAGCTTCAGGGATTCCTACGAGCAGTACTTC. Translated: CASSFRDSYEQYF.

The chain's CDR3 is CASSVPGGAFEGTGELFF. The CDR3 nucleotides are TGTGCCAGCAGCGTACCGGGGGGGGCCTTTGAAGGGACCGGGGAGCTGTTTTTT. The chain carries TRBV9 and TRBJ2-2; TRBD2 matches 8 bases. Germline CDR1 and CDR2: SGDLS and YYNGEE. The CDR3 sequence is 18 residues long. V trimming: 1 base; J trimming: 5 bases; junction bases outside the gene matches: 13. Filled out from reference TRBV9 and TRBJ2-2, the complete variable domain reads DSGVTQTPKHLITATGQRVTLRCSPRSGDLSVYWYQQSLDQGLQFLIQYYNGEERAKGNILERFSAQQFPDLHSELNLSSLELGDSALYFCASSVPGGAFEGTGELFFGEGSRLTVL.

The gene calls are TRBV9 and TRBJ2-3; D call uncertain. Germline lookup yields CDR1 SGDLS and CDR2 YYNGEE. The V end lost 4 bases, the J end lost 2 bases, and 14 bases lay between the germline ends. The CDR3 runs 15 residues. CDR3 amino acids: CASSSEVFYTDTQYF. CDR3 sequence (DNA): TGTGCCAGCAGCTCAGAGGTGTTTTACACAGATACGCAGTATTTT. The full variable domain, completed using reference TRBV9 and TRBJ2-3, is DSGVTQTPKHLITATGQRVTLRCSPRSGDLSVYWYQQSLDQGLQFLIQYYNGEERAKGNILERFSAQQFPDLHSELNLSSLELGDSALYFCASSSEVFYTDTQYFGPGTRLTVL.

This clone came up a few times. The V and J genes are TRBV27 and TRBJ2-7; a possible D gene is TRBD2 (7 bases). The ends were cut back, 5 bases at V and 2 bases at J, with 16 bases in the middle. The CDR3 consists of 15 residues. Germline V lookup: CDR1 MNHEY, CDR2 SMNVEV (reference sequence). The CDR3 region has the DNA TGTGCCAGCAGTCGAAGGGGGGGCGCCCCCTACGAGCAGTACTTC. Its translation: CASSRRGGAPYEQYF.

The J gene is TRBJ1-1, the V gene TRBV5-6, with no clear D. V lost 2 bases and J lost 3, with 11 bases in between. The CDR3 length is 14 residues. Germline CDR1 SGHDT, CDR2 YYEEEE. The CDR3 protein is CASSFRVPDTEAFF. CDR3 coding DNA: TGTGCCAGCAGCTTTCGGGTCCCCGACACTGAAGCTTTCTTT.

V gene TRBV11-3 combines with J gene TRBJ2-3; D gene ambiguous. Germline CDR1 reads SGHNT; CDR2 reads YENEEA. The CDR3 is made up of 13 amino acids. V was shortened by 5 bases and J by 6 bases, with 12 bases between the two germline ends. The CDR3 protein is CASSLGPLDTQYF. In DNA, the CDR3 is TGTGCCAGCAGCCTCGGCCCATTGGATACGCAGTATTTT.

This chain uses TRBV5-1 with TRBJ2-1, with TRBD2 matching 13 bases. Germline-derived CDR1 and CDR2 are SGHRS and YFSETQ. The CDR3 loop spans 15 amino acids. With V trimmed by 4 bases and J by 6 bases, 4 bases remained unmatched. The CDR3 DNA is TGCGCCAGCAGCAGACGGACTAGCGGGAGCAATGAGCAGTTCTTC. Its translation: CASSRRTSGSNEQFF.

This chain joins TRBV9 and TRBJ2-7; D gene unclear. V lost 0 bases and J lost 2, with 12 bases in between. This CDR3 has 15 residues. The germline V gene has CDR1 SGDLS and CDR2 YYNGEE. CDR3 amino acids: CASSVDVNNPYEQYF. The CDR3 DNA is TGTGCCAGCAGCGTAGACGTTAACAATCCCTACGAGCAGTACTTC.

The V gene is TRBV7-2, the J gene TRBJ2-7; 10 bases agree with TRBD1. V was clipped by 4 bases and J by 3 bases; unmatched bases: 3. The CDR3 spans 14 residues. CDR1 is SGHTA, CDR2 FQGNSA, per germline. This CDR3 is CASSYDRGRYEQYF. The CDR3 DNA reads as TGTGCCAGCAGCTACGACAGGGGGCGCTACGAGCAGTACTTC.

The genes are TRBV30 and TRBJ1-2; the D is unclear. Germline assignment: CDR1 GTSNPN and CDR2 SVGIG (reference sequence). This CDR3 comprises 18 residues. Trimming left V 0 bases short and J 1 base short, with 21 bases between. The CDR3 loop is CAWSVLPRERINNYGYTF. The CDR3 bases are TGTGCCTGGAGTGTACTCCCCAGAGAGAGGATCAATAACTATGGCTACACCTTC.

The chain couples TRBV5-5 to TRBJ2-7; D remains unclear. Trimming took 1 base from V and 5 from J, leaving 1 base between them. The CDR3 is made up of 10 amino acids. Germline values: CDR1 SGHKS, CDR2 YYEKEE (reference sequence). The CDR3 DNA reads TGTGCCAGCAGCTTGAACGAGCAGTACTTC. Translating it yields CASSLNEQYF.

J is TRBJ2-3 and V is TRBV7-6, with D perhaps given as TRBD1 or TRBD2 (5 bases each). Trimming removed 0 bases from V and 4 bases from J, with 5 bases in between. Germline CDR1 is SGHVS and CDR2 is FNYEAQ. The CDR3 is made up of 13 amino acids. CDR3 bases: TGTGCCAGCAGCTTAGCGGGGGCAGATACGCAGTATTTT. It encodes CASSLAGADTQYF.

The chain has TRBV7-9 and TRBJ2-3; 11 bases align to TRBD2. The CDR3 spans 16 residues. Germline lookup yields CDR1 SEHNR and CDR2 FQNEAQ (reference sequence). V lost 2 bases to trimming and J lost 5 bases; unmatched junction nucleotides: 6. The chain's CDR3 is CASSLITSGGEDTQYF. The CDR3 DNA reads TGTGCCAGCAGCTTAATTACTAGCGGGGGAGAAGATACGCAGTATTTT.

The chain joins TRBV7-9 to TRBJ2-7, with 7 bases that match TRBD1. The CDR3 length is 12 residues. Germline-derived CDR1 and CDR2 are SEHNR and FQNEAQ (reference sequence). Germline trimming cut 10 bases from V and 3 bases from J; bases unmatched to any gene: 6. The CDR3 DNA is TGTGCCATCGGCCCAGGGGGCTACGAGCAGTACTTC. Encoded protein: CAIGPGGYEQYF.

In the case of this clone: The junction departs from germline at one end; a sequencing error may be responsible. The gene calls are TRBV7-8 and TRBJ2-7, with 9 positions matching TRBD1. The CDR3 is 15 amino acids. Germline CDR1 SGHVS, CDR2 FQNEAQ. The CDR3 region is CASSLTGGFSHEQYF. DNA of the CDR3: TGTGCCAGCAGCCTAACAGGGGGCTTCTCCCACGAGCAGTACTTC.

The chain recombines TRBV28 with TRBJ2-3; D might be TRBD1 or TRBD2, each matching 6 bases. The CDR3 covers 15 residues. The germline V gene encodes CDR1 MDHEN and CDR2 SYDVKM. V lost 6 bases, J lost 2 bases, and 15 bases lay in between. The DNA of the CDR3 is TGTGCCAGCAGCACATACAGGGACTCCACAGATACGCAGTATTTT. Protein product: CASSTYRDSTDTQYF.

The V call is TRBV2, the J call TRBJ1-5; 7 bases align to TRBD1. Germline V CDR1 and CDR2: SNHLY, FYNNEI. V lost 7 bases, J lost 4 bases, and 7 bases stayed unmatched. The CDR3 covers 14 residues. The CDR3 nucleotides are TGTGCCAGCATGGGCAGGGGGTTTAATCAGCCCCAGCATTTT. This encodes CASMGRGFNQPQHF.

By sample fraction, this clone is medium-sized (0.01 to 0.1%). The chain carries TRBV6-6 and TRBJ1-5; 8 bases map to TRBD1. Trimming cost V 6 bases and J 2 bases; bases outside gene matches: 3. This CDR3 spans 14 amino acids. Germline V lookup: CDR1 MNHNY, CDR2 SVGAGI (reference sequence). The CDR3 here is CASRKDRGNQPQHF. CDR3 nucleotide sequence: TGTGCCAGCAGAAAGGACAGGGGCAATCAGCCCCAGCATTTT.

The gene calls are TRBV6-1 and TRBJ1-5; D is uncertain. Germline CDR1 and CDR2: MNHNS and SASEGT. The V and J ends lost 3 bases and 4 bases respectively, with 7 bases between them. CDR3 length equals 13 residues. As DNA, the CDR3 is TGTGCCAGCAGTGAGACGGGGAATCAGCCCCAGCATTTT. Protein sequence: CASSETGNQPQHF.

The V call is TRBV10-2, the J call TRBJ2-7; unclear D gene. Germline CDR1 WSHSY, CDR2 SAAADI. This CDR3 has 12 amino acids. V lost 0 bases, J lost 7 bases, and 7 bases lay in between. The CDR3 spells CASSESIDEQYF. The CDR3 DNA follows: TGCGCCAGCAGTGAGTCCATCGATGAGCAGTACTTC.

The chain links TRBV7-9 to TRBJ2-2; the match to TRBD1 covers 7 bases. V gave up 0 bases and J gave up 6 bases; unmatched junction bases: 1. This CDR3 has 14 amino acids. From germline, CDR1 is SEHNR and CDR2 FQNEAQ (reference sequence). This chain's CDR3 is CASSLAQGAGELFF. In DNA form, the CDR3 reads TGTGCCAGCAGCTTAGCGCAGGGGGCCGGGGAGCTGTTTTTT.

The chain joins TRBV4-2 to TRBJ2-7; D tentatively reads TRBD1 or TRBD2 (5 bases each). This CDR3 spans 15 amino acids. Trimming removed 5 bases from V and 0 bases from J, with 14 bases in between. CDR1 is LGHNA, CDR2 YNFKEQ, per germline. CDR3 in DNA: TGTGCCAGCAGCGAGGGACCGAACAGCTCCTACGAGCAGTACTTC. Amino acids: CASSEGPNSSYEQYF.

This clone occurred a few times. The V and J genes are TRBV25-1 and TRBJ1-2, with 7 bases identical to TRBD1. Germline-derived CDR1 and CDR2 are MGHDK and SYGVNS. V gave up 4 bases and J gave up 7 bases; unmatched junction bases: 3. This CDR3 is 12 amino acids long. CDR3 DNA: TGTGCCAGCAGTGTTAACAGGGGTGGCTACACCTTC. It encodes CASSVNRGGYTF.

In its sample, this clone was seen once. The rearrangement links TRBV11-2 to TRBJ2-7; 7 nucleotides agree with TRBD1. V was clipped by 4 bases and J by 4 bases; unmatched bases: 4. The CDR3 runs 13 residues. Germline CDR1 and CDR2: SGHAT and FQNNGV. The CDR3 nucleotides are TGTGCCAGCAGCTGGGGACAGTATTACGAGCAGTACTTC. Translation: CASSWGQYYEQYF.

The rearrangement uses TRBV7-9 and TRBJ1-2; D perhaps matches TRBD1 (6 bases). The CDR3 is made up of 15 amino acids. Germline V gives CDR1 SEHNR, CDR2 FQNEAQ (reference sequence). Trimming removed 5 bases at V and 6 bases at J, with 19 bases between. CDR3 sequence reads: CASSPGQQGADGYTF. CDR3 sequence (DNA): TGTGCCAGCAGCCCGGGACAACAAGGGGCGGATGGCTACACCTTC.

This rearrangement joins TRBV2 to TRBJ1-5; D is perhaps TRBD1 (6 bases). Germline values: CDR1 SNHLY, CDR2 FYNNEI. This CDR3 spans 15 amino acids. V lost 4 bases to trimming and J lost 1 base, with 11 bases between them. CDR3 sequence reads: CASSGQGLSNQPQHF. The CDR3 bases are TGTGCCAGCAGTGGGCAGGGGTTGAGCAATCAGCCCCAGCATTTT.

The chain links TRBV28 to TRBJ1-3, with a possible D match to TRBD1 (5 bases). With 2 bases removed from V and 0 bases from J, the gap between germline ends came to 14 bases. This CDR3 region has 17 residues. Germline V gene lookup returns CDR1 MDHEN and CDR2 SYDVKM. CDR3 sequence reads: CASSLIAGDHSGNTIYF. The CDR3 coding sequence is TGTGCCAGCAGTTTAATTGCGGGGGACCACTCTGGAAACACCATATATTTT.